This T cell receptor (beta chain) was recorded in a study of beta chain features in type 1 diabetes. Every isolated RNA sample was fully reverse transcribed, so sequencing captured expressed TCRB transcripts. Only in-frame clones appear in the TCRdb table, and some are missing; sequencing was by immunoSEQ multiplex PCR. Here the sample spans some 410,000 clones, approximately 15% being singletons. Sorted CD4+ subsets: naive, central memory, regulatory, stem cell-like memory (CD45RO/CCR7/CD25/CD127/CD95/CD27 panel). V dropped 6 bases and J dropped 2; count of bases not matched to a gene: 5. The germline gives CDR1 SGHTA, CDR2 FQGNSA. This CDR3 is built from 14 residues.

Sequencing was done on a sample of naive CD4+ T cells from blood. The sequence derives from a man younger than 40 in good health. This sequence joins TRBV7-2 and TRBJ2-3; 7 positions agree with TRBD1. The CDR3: CASSLQGYTDTQYF. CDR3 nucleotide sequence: TGTGCCAGCAGTTTACAGGGGTACACAGATACGCAGTATTTT.